The clone carrying this T cell receptor beta chain was detected many times. The data stem from a study of blood T cells in healthy people across ages. The second PCR ran 7 to 11 cycles with a sample-barcoded 5' primer and J-beta primers. MiXCR was run by TCRdb on the 5' RACE reads, yielding one entry per CDR3 protein. The data show some 750,000 distinct CDR3 sequences, 22% seen once. Germline-derived CDR1 and CDR2 are ENHRY and SYGVKD. Trimming left V 3 bases short and J 5 bases short, with 4 bases between. The length of the CDR3 is 11 residues. The V and J genes are TRBV10-3 and TRBJ1-1; D ambiguous. This sequence was found in a man in his sixties or seventies in good health. The specimen was blood. The CDR3 nucleotides are TGTGCCATCAGTGATGTTACTGAAGCTTTCTTT. This gives the protein CAISDVTEAFF.